Below are 30 T cell receptor beta chains sequenced from a single sample in a study of type 1 regulatory T cells. A single record per CDR3 protein comes from TCRdb applying MiXCR to the reads. The sample consists of about 100,000 distinct CDR3 sequences, less than 40% of them appearing once. The sequencing sample was made of CD4+ T cells, either the whole sample or a sorted fraction (not recorded which). The receptor set was obtained from a human donor in good health.

This clonotype has just a few counts. The genes are TRBV7-6 and TRBJ2-1, with a possible D match to TRBD1 (5 bases). The CDR3 has 15 amino acids. V lost 1 base and J 0 bases, leaving 7 bases between the germline ends. The germline CDR1 and CDR2 sequences are SGHVS and FNYEAQ. The CDR3, as DNA: TGTGCCAGCAGCTTAGACAGGTACTCCTACAATGAGCAGTTCTTC. Encoded protein: CASSLDRYSYNEQFF.

The chain links TRBV24-1 to TRBJ2-7; 9 bases are shared with TRBD1. Unmatched junction bases numbered 2, after V lost 4 bases and J lost 2 bases. The germline CDR1 and CDR2 sequences are KGHDR and SFDVKD. This CDR3 has 14 residues. CDR3 protein: CATSEGQGAYEQYF. CDR3 DNA: TGTGCCACCAGTGAGGGACAGGGTGCCTACGAGCAGTACTTC.

The chain has TRBV2 and TRBJ2-2; D is ambiguous. This CDR3 region has 13 residues. V was trimmed by 8 bases and J by 2 bases, leaving 9 bases between them. CDR1 is SNHLY, CDR2 FYNNEI, per germline. CDR3 DNA: TGTGCCAGCTTCGCCCTTAACACCGGGGAGCTGTTTTTT. Residues: CASFALNTGELFF. Looking up the rest from reference TRBV2 and TRBJ2-2 gives the full variable domain: EPEVTQTPSHQVTQMGQEVILRCVPISNHLYFYWYRQILGQKVEFLVSFYNNEISEKSEIFDDQFSVERPDGSNFTLKIRSTKLEDSAMYFCASFALNTGELFFGEGSRLTVL.

This clonotype was found a few times. V and J are TRBV20-1 and TRBJ1-2; D perhaps matches TRBD1 (6 bases). The CDR3 is made up of 13 amino acids. Germline CDR1 and CDR2: DFQATT and SNEGSKA (reference sequence). V lost 6 bases and J 2 bases, leaving 13 bases between the germline ends. The CDR3, as DNA: TGCAGTGCATTTGGGGGGCGGAACTATGGCTACACCTTC. It codes for CSAFGGRNYGYTF.

Details on this clonotype: One junction end does not reproduce the germline sequence, and a read error may be involved. The chain couples TRBV5-6 to TRBJ1-1; 9 nucleotides agree with TRBD1. Per the germline V gene, CDR1 is SGHDT and CDR2 is YYEEEE. The CDR3 is 18 residues long. CDR3 amino acids: CASSLLIGQGFLNTEAFF. The CDR3 DNA is TGTGCCAGTAGCTTGTTAATCGGACAGGGGTTTTTGAACACTGAAGCTTTCTTT.

This clonotype appeared a single time. The chain carries TRBV28 and TRBJ2-5; the D gene is possibly TRBD2 (6 bases). CDR1 and CDR2 from the germline V gene are MDHEN and SYDVKM. Trimming removed 8 bases at V and 4 bases at J, with 14 bases between. The CDR3 sequence is 13 residues long. This CDR3 is CASGTGTPETQYF. CDR3 in DNA: TGTGCCAGCGGAACCGGGACTCCAGAGACCCAGTACTTC.

The rearrangement uses TRBV7-9 and TRBJ1-2; D uncertain. CDR1 is SEHNR and CDR2 is FQNEAQ in the germline V gene (reference sequence). V was shortened by 1 base and J by 6 bases, with 12 bases between the two germline ends. The CDR3 is 14 amino acids. This chain's CDR3 is CASSLDRPGHGYTF. CDR3 DNA: TGTGCCAGCAGCTTAGATAGACCTGGCCATGGCTACACCTTC.

This clonotype was counted a few times. The rearrangement joins TRBV7-2 to TRBJ2-5; a weak D match, TRBD1 (6 bases). Trimming shortened V by 4 bases and J by 1 base, and 10 bases separated the two germline ends. The CDR3 runs 14 residues. Germline V gene data show CDR1 as SGHTA and CDR2 as FQGNSA. For the CDR3, the DNA is TGTGCCAGCAGCTCAGGGGTGGGCCAAGAGACCCAGTACTTC. Its protein is CASSSGVGQETQYF.

The chain carries TRBV4-3 and TRBJ2-7, with a possible D match to TRBD2 (6 bases). CDR1 is LGHNA, CDR2 YSLEER, per germline. The CDR3 loop spans 15 amino acids. V was clipped by 4 bases and J by 0 bases, with 13 bases between them. In DNA form, the CDR3 reads TGCGCCAGCAGCCTCTACCGGGACTTCTCCTACGAGCAGTACTTC. Protein sequence: CASSLYRDFSYEQYF.

The CDR3 loop reads CASSFDGRAQETQYF. DNA for the CDR3: TGTGCCAGCAGCTTTGACGGGAGGGCCCAGGAGACCCAGTACTTC. This chain joins TRBV7-2 and TRBJ2-5; TRBD2 agrees at 8 bases. There are 15 residues in the CDR3. The germline V gene encodes CDR1 SGHTA and CDR2 FQGNSA. The V gene end was trimmed by 3 bases and the J gene end by 5 bases; junction bases not matched to a gene: 8.

The chain recombines TRBV4-3 with TRBJ1-2, with unresolved D. Looked up from germline, CDR1 is LGHNA and CDR2 is YSLEER. The ends were cut back, 1 base at V and 6 bases at J, with 15 bases in the middle. The CDR3 contains 15 residues. The CDR3 bases are TGCGCCAGCAGCCAAGTCGGAGGGTTGGGTCATGGCTACACCTTC. Its translation: CASSQVGGLGHGYTF.

The V and J genes are TRBV15 and TRBJ2-5, with D possibly being TRBD1 (6 bases). CDR1 and CDR2 (germline): LNHNV, YYDKDF (reference sequence). Trimming pared 0 bases from V and 7 bases from J, leaving 12 bases between. CDR3 length: 14 residues. The CDR3 spells CATSRDTGMGTQYF. In nucleotides, the CDR3 is TGTGCCACCAGCAGAGACACAGGGATGGGGACCCAGTACTTC.

A note on this clonotype: This likely comes from a read error, as the CDR3 has no conserved phenylalanine or tryptophan at its end. The chain combines TRBV27 with TRBJ2-7, with D possibly called TRBD1 or TRBD2 (5 bases each). The germline V gene has CDR1 MNHEY and CDR2 SMNVEV (reference sequence). Trimming removed 0 bases at V and 0 bases at J, with 9 bases between. The length of the CDR3 is 15 residues. CDR3 region: CASSLSGTDSYEQYS. CDR3 nucleotide sequence: TGTGCCAGCAGTTTATCCGGGACCGACTCCTACGAGCAGTACTCC.

Only a few counts were recorded for this clonotype. An end of the junction does not agree with germline; a read error may underlie this. The V gene is TRBV10-2, the J gene TRBJ2-3; 10 bases are a match to TRBD2. The CDR3 covers 13 residues. CDR1 and CDR2 (germline): WSHSY, SAAADI. The CDR3 DNA is TGCGCCAGCATGCTAGCGGGGGCCGATACGCAGTTTTTT. This sequence encodes CASMLAGADTQFF.

This chain uses TRBV9 with TRBJ2-2, with a possible D match to TRBD1 (5 bases). Germline CDR1 reads SGDLS; CDR2 reads YYNGEE. This CDR3 has 15 amino acids. The V end was cut by 0 bases, the J end by 2 bases, with 8 bases between. This chain's CDR3 is CASSVEDSNTGELFF. The CDR3 DNA reads as TGTGCCAGCAGCGTAGAAGACAGTAACACCGGGGAGCTGTTTTTT.

This clonotype was seen only a few times. The chain joins TRBV28 to TRBJ2-7; possibly TRBD2 for D (5 bases). Germline CDR1 is MDHEN and CDR2 is SYDVKM. CDR3 length: 14 residues. The V end was cut by 5 bases, the J end by 2 bases, with 13 bases between. The CDR3 protein is CASSTGGSTYEQYF. CDR3 nucleotides: TGTGCCAGCAGTACGGGCGGGTCGACCTACGAGCAGTACTTC.

In its sample, this clonotype was seen a few times. The rearrangement uses TRBV20-1 and TRBJ2-7, with D possibly TRBD1 on 5 matching bases. This CDR3 has 11 residues. The germline V gene encodes CDR1 DFQATT and CDR2 SNEGSKA (reference sequence). Trimming removed 3 bases from V and 2 bases from J, with 5 bases in between. The DNA of the CDR3 is TGCAGTGCTAGCAGGGCCTACGAGCAGTACTTC. Its translation is CSASRAYEQYF.

In its sample, this clonotype was seen once. Germline and junction disagree at one end, which may indicate a read error. The chain carries TRBV5-1 and TRBJ2-7; 7 bases agree with TRBD1. The germline CDR1 and CDR2 sequences are SGHRS and YFSETQ. CDR3 size: 13 residues. In DNA, the CDR3 is TGCGCCAGCAGCTTGGCGGTAGGGGGCGCTTCGAACTTC. It yields the protein CASSLAVGGASNF.

In nucleotides, the CDR3 is TGTGCCAGCAGCTTAGCTAGCGGGAGAATCTACGAGCAGTACTTC. Translation: CASSLASGRIYEQYF. V and J are TRBV7-3 and TRBJ2-7; the match to TRBD2 covers 10 bases. Germline V gene lookup returns CDR1 SGHTA and CDR2 FQGTGA. Trimming removed 2 bases from V and 3 bases from J; junction bases left unmatched: 4. This CDR3 contains 15 residues.

V gene TRBV29-1 combines with J gene TRBJ1-4; D call uncertain. The germline V and J ends were trimmed by 2 bases and 7 bases, with 11 bases remaining between them. The length of the CDR3 is 13 residues. Germline CDR1 is SQVTM and CDR2 is ANQGSEA. The CDR3 reads CSVESGVGEKLFF. The CDR3 DNA is TGCAGCGTTGAATCTGGGGTTGGTGAAAAACTGTTTTTT.

The genes are TRBV7-2 and TRBJ2-3, with no clear D. CDR3 length: 14 amino acids. Germline V gene data show CDR1 as SGHTA and CDR2 as FQGNSA. The ends were cut back, 0 bases at V and 0 bases at J, with 4 bases in the middle. The CDR3 reads CASSLAESTDTQYF. DNA for the CDR3: TGTGCCAGCAGCTTAGCGGAGAGCACAGATACGCAGTATTTT. Together with reference TRBV7-2 and TRBJ2-3, the CDR3 gives the full variable domain: GAGVSQSPSNKVTEKGKDVELRCDPISGHTALYWYRQSLGQGLEFLIYFQGNSAPDKSGLPSDRFSAERTGGSVSTLTIQRTQQEDSAVYLCASSLAESTDTQYFGPGTRLTVL.

V usage is TRBV2 and J usage is TRBJ2-5, with a weak D call TRBD2 (5 bases). Trimming stripped 6 bases from V and 3 bases from J, with 8 bases between. This CDR3 has 12 amino acids. CDR1 and CDR2 from the germline V gene are SNHLY and FYNNEI. CDR3 sequence (DNA): TGTGCCAGCAGGACTACCAAAGAGACCCAGTACTTC. Residues: CASRTTKETQYF.

The chain recombines TRBV7-2 with TRBJ1-6, with no clear D. The V gene's germline CDR1 is SGHTA and CDR2 FQGNSA. The CDR3 spans 15 residues. The V end was cut by 3 bases, the J end by 4 bases, with 10 bases between. The CDR3 nucleotides read TGTGCCAGCAGCTTCAGACCCTCTTATAATTCACCCCTCCACTTT. Translated, it gives CASSFRPSYNSPLHF.

This clonotype was detected a few times. The chain combines TRBV30 with TRBJ1-1; D unclear. Germline V CDR1 and CDR2: GTSNPN, SVGIG (reference sequence). The CDR3 has 13 amino acids. V lost 0 bases and J 0 bases, leaving 5 bases between the germline ends. The CDR3 nucleotides read TGTGCCTGGAGTGTCGGGTTGAACACTGAAGCTTTCTTT. Translation gives CAWSVGLNTEAFF.

The chain uses TRBV28 and TRBJ2-1; unclear D gene. V was pared by 5 bases and J by 0 bases, with 11 bases between. This CDR3 has 15 residues. Germline V gene data show CDR1 as MDHEN and CDR2 as SYDVKM. CDR3: CASSTLPSSYNEQFF. DNA of the CDR3: TGTGCCAGCAGTACTTTACCGAGCTCCTACAATGAGCAGTTCTTC.

Remarks on this clonotype: A much larger clone differs from this one at a single base, so this may be a read error. The missing conserved phenylalanine or tryptophan at the end of this CDR3 makes a read error likely. The chain is built from TRBV29-1 and TRBJ2-7, with D perhaps TRBD1 (5 bases). Trimming cost V 1 base and J 5 bases, with 12 bases left between them. The CDR3 contains 13 residues. Looked up from germline, CDR1 is SQVTM and CDR2 is ANQGSEA. The CDR3 DNA reads as TGCAGCGTTGAAGCTGGTCTGACAGACGAGCAGTACATC. Translation: CSVEAGLTDEQYI.

This chain connects TRBV2 to TRBJ2-4, with D possibly matching TRBD2 (5 bases). The germline V gene encodes CDR1 SNHLY and CDR2 FYNNEI. Trimming cost V 7 bases and J 8 bases, with 15 bases left between them. The CDR3 is 13 residues long. The CDR3 loop reads CASKVRDRDIQYF. The CDR3 region has the DNA TGTGCCAGCAAGGTTCGGGATCGCGACATTCAGTACTTC.

The chain uses TRBV6-2 or TRBV6-3 and TRBJ2-1, with D possibly being TRBD2 (5 bases). The CDR3 is 13 amino acids. Trimming cost V 7 bases and J 0 bases, with 7 bases left between them. The V gene's germline CDR1 is MNHEY and CDR2 SVGEGT. The CDR3 DNA reads TGTGCCAGCACGGGGAGCTCCTACAATGAGCAGTTCTTC. This encodes CASTGSSYNEQFF.

The chain couples TRBV9 to TRBJ1-6; TRBD1 might be the D (6 bases). The germline gives CDR1 SGDLS, CDR2 YYNGEE. V was pared by 2 bases and J by 13 bases, with 16 bases between. This CDR3 is 14 amino acids long. For the CDR3, the DNA is TGTGCCAGCAGCGTCTTTCAGGGGATTATTCCCCTCCACTTT. Its protein is CASSVFQGIIPLHF.

The chain is built from TRBV4-1 and TRBJ2-5, with TRBD1 matching 8 bases. The J segment lost 9 bases and the V segment lost 4 bases, leaving 10 bases of the junction unmatched. The CDR3 is made up of 14 amino acids. The V gene's germline CDR1 is MGHRA and CDR2 YSYEKL. The CDR3 DNA reads TGCGCCAGCAGCCCGATACAGGGGGTTAGGGCCCAGTACTTC. Its translation: CASSPIQGVRAQYF.